A selection of T cell receptor beta chains follows, all from one sample in a study of a mutant IDH1 vaccine in newly diagnosed glioma. Their antigen targets remain unknown. Clones were read by immunoSEQ multiplex PCR, and TCRdb kept only the in-frame ones, dropping some. The data contain under 65,000 clones, 80% of them singletons. Sequences were derived from PBMCs, sampled from a glioma patient whose treatment included an IDH1 peptide vaccine. These receptor sequences come from a man over 45 with glioma. CDR3s include the opening cysteine and the closing phenylalanine or tryptophan. A D gene is named only where the DNA matches it firmly. Part of the rows lack a size; the others show once, few, many or a class for expanded clones.

J gene: TRBJ2-4
V gene: TRBV7-9
D gene: .
clone size: .
CDR3 protein: CASSFSRAAKNIQYF
CDR3 DNA: TGTGCCAGCAGCTTTTCGCGGGCAGCCAAAAACATTCAGTACTTC

J gene: TRBJ1-6
V gene: TRBV6-5
D gene: .
clone size: .
CDR3 protein: CASTAQTDAGSPLHF
CDR3 DNA: TGTGCCAGCACCGCTCAGACAGACGCGGGCTCACCCCTCCACTTT

J gene: TRBJ2-2
V gene: TRBV6-1
D gene: TRBD2
clone size: .
CDR3 protein: CASSLGGSNTGELFF
CDR3 DNA: TGTGCCAGCAGTTTGGGGGGGTCTAACACCGGGGAGCTGTTTTTT

J gene: TRBJ2-3
V gene: TRBV29-1
D gene: .
clone size: .
CDR3 protein: CSVAALAGTDTQYF
CDR3 DNA: TGCAGCGTTGCGGCCTTAGCGGGCACAGATACGCAGTATTTT

J gene: TRBJ1-2
V gene: TRBV5-1
D gene: .
clone size: .
CDR3 protein: CASSHPTATTIGYTF
CDR3 DNA: TGCGCCAGCAGCCACCCGACAGCAACCACCATTGGCTACACCTTC

J gene: TRBJ1-1
V gene: TRBV14
D gene: TRBD1
clone size: .
CDR3 protein: CASSRQGHRMNTEAFF
CDR3 DNA: TGTGCCAGCAGCAGACAGGGACACCGCATGAACACTGAAGCTTTCTTT

J gene: TRBJ1-6
V gene: TRBV6-5
D gene: .
clone size: .
CDR3 protein: CASKLTGPTNSPLHF
CDR3 DNA: TGTGCCAGCAAATTAACCGGGCCGACCAATTCACCCCTCCACTTT

J gene: TRBJ1-2
V gene: TRBV30
D gene: TRBD1
clone size: once
CDR3 protein: CAWSLGGGGPFTF
CDR3 DNA: TGTGCCTGGAGTCTAGGGGGCGGGGGGCCTTTCACCTTC

J gene: TRBJ2-3
V gene: TRBV4-1
D gene: .
clone size: .
CDR3 protein: CAGSHRTDTDTQYF
CDR3 DNA: TGCGCCGGCAGCCACCGGACAGACACAGATACGCAGTATTTT

J gene: TRBJ2-5
V gene: TRBV11-2
D gene: .
clone size: .
CDR3 protein: CASSLDPVMHRETQYF
CDR3 DNA: TGTGCCAGCAGCTTAGACCCCGTCATGCACAGGGAGACCCAGTACTTC

J gene: TRBJ2-1
V gene: TRBV27
D gene: .
clone size: few
CDR3 protein: CASSLPVGNEQFF
CDR3 DNA: TGTGCCAGCAGTTTACCCGTAGGCAATGAGCAGTTCTTC

J gene: TRBJ2-5
V gene: TRBV2
D gene: .
clone size: .
CDR3 protein: CASRDNQETQYF
CDR3 DNA: TGTGCCAGCAGGGACAACCAAGAGACCCAGTACTTC

J gene: TRBJ2-1
V gene: TRBV10-3
D gene: .
clone size: .
CDR3 protein: CAISESSLPPDEQFF
CDR3 DNA: TGTGCCATCAGTGAGTCGAGCCTTCCCCCTGATGAGCAGTTCTTC

J gene: TRBJ1-3
V gene: TRBV11-3
D gene: .
clone size: .
CDR3 protein: CASSLSRAGNTIYF
CDR3 DNA: TGTGCCAGCAGCCTATCCAGGGCTGGAAACACCATATATTTT

J gene: TRBJ2-7
V gene: TRBV27
D gene: .
clone size: few
CDR3 protein: CASRSPSHEQYF
CDR3 DNA: TGTGCCAGCCGAAGTCCTTCCCACGAGCAGTACTTC

J gene: TRBJ2-1
V gene: TRBV4-1
D gene: TRBD2
clone size: .
CDR3 protein: CASSQDRSSGRAGFF
CDR3 DNA: TGCGCCAGCAGCCAAGATAGGTCTAGCGGGAGAGCGGGGTTCTTC

J gene: TRBJ2-5
V gene: TRBV6-5
D gene: .
clone size: .
CDR3 protein: CASSYSRARQETQYF
CDR3 DNA: TGTGCCAGCAGTTACTCGAGGGCCAGGCAAGAGACCCAGTACTTC

J gene: TRBJ1-5
V gene: TRBV29-1
D gene: .
clone size: .
CDR3 protein: CSFRGDSNQPQHF
CDR3 DNA: TGCAGCTTTAGGGGGGATAGCAATCAGCCCCAGCATTTT

J gene: TRBJ2-4
V gene: TRBV4-1
D gene: .
clone size: .
CDR3 protein: CASSQDRTRGVNIQYF
CDR3 DNA: TGCGCCAGCAGCCAAGATAGAACCAGGGGGGTAAACATTCAGTACTTC

J gene: TRBJ2-7
V gene: TRBV9
D gene: TRBD2
clone size: .
CDR3 protein: CASSISGGAGEQYF
CDR3 DNA: TGTGCCAGCAGCATCAGCGGGGGGGCAGGAGAGCAGTACTTC

J gene: TRBJ2-3
V gene: TRBV10-3
D gene: TRBD2
clone size: few
CDR3 protein: CAISDVLLAGGADTQYF
CDR3 DNA: TGTGCCATCAGTGACGTCCTTCTAGCGGGAGGCGCCGATACGCAGTATTTT

J gene: TRBJ1-2
V gene: TRBV5-1
D gene: .
clone size: .
CDR3 protein: CASSTGQRNYGYTF
CDR3 DNA: TGCGCCAGCAGCACCGGACAGAGAAACTATGGCTACACCTTC

J gene: TRBJ2-2
V gene: TRBV30
D gene: .
clone size: .
CDR3 protein: CAWSHSGELFF
CDR3 DNA: TGTGCCTGGAGTCACTCCGGGGAGCTGTTTTTT

J gene: TRBJ2-3
V gene: TRBV29-1
D gene: .
clone size: .
CDR3 protein: CSVKGDTQYF
CDR3 DNA: TGCAGCGTAAAGGGAGATACGCAGTATTTT

J gene: TRBJ2-1
V gene: TRBV13
D gene: .
clone size: .
CDR3 protein: CASSLDGGLRNEQFF
CDR3 DNA: TGTGCCAGCAGCTTAGATGGCGGGCTAAGGAATGAGCAGTTCTTC

J gene: TRBJ1-6
V gene: TRBV6-5
D gene: .
clone size: .
CDR3 protein: CASSYSRTGRSSPLHF
CDR3 DNA: TGTGCCAGCAGTTACTCGAGAACAGGGCGAAGTTCACCCCTCCACTTT

J gene: TRBJ1-1
V gene: TRBV7-2
D gene: TRBD1
clone size: .
CDR3 protein: CASSFGTGYGNTEAFF
CDR3 DNA: TGTGCCAGCAGCTTCGGGACAGGATACGGAAACACTGAAGCTTTCTTT

J gene: TRBJ2-7
V gene: TRBV5-1
D gene: .
clone size: .
CDR3 protein: CASSLLQGYEQYF
CDR3 DNA: TGCGCCAGCAGCTTGTTACAGGGCTACGAGCAGTACTTC

J gene: TRBJ1-2
V gene: TRBV18
D gene: .
clone size: .
CDR3 protein: CASSPNGGGRNYGYTF
CDR3 DNA: TGTGCCAGCTCACCTAACGGAGGGGGAAGGAACTATGGCTACACCTTC

J gene: TRBJ2-3
V gene: TRBV9
D gene: .
clone size: .
CDR3 protein: CASSVGGGSTDTQYF
CDR3 DNA: TGTGCCAGCAGCGTAGGAGGGGGGAGCACAGATACGCAGTATTTT

J gene: TRBJ1-2
V gene: TRBV18
D gene: .
clone size: once
CDR3 protein: CASSLGGTNYGYTF
CDR3 DNA: TGTGCCAGCTCACTCGGGGGGACAAACTATGGCTACACCTTC

J gene: TRBJ1-1
V gene: TRBV6-6
D gene: .
clone size: .
CDR3 protein: CASSSQGGTEAFF
CDR3 DNA: TGTGCCAGCAGTTCCCAGGGTGGGACTGAAGCTTTCTTT

J gene: TRBJ2-7
V gene: TRBV27
D gene: TRBD2
clone size: .
CDR3 protein: CASIQAGGAVQYF
CDR3 DNA: TGTGCCAGCATACAAGCGGGAGGGGCAGTGCAGTACTTC

J gene: TRBJ2-7
V gene: TRBV5-1
D gene: .
clone size: .
CDR3 protein: CASSLGTVSSYEQYF
CDR3 DNA: TGCGCCAGCAGCTTGGGGACGGTAAGCTCCTACGAGCAGTACTTC

J gene: TRBJ1-1
V gene: TRBV15
D gene: .
clone size: .
CDR3 protein: CATSGGGTSAEAFF
CDR3 DNA: TGTGCCACCAGCGGCGGGGGGACTTCTGCTGAAGCTTTCTTT

J gene: TRBJ2-5
V gene: TRBV11-3
D gene: TRBD1
clone size: .
CDR3 protein: CASSPRRTGGTETQYF
CDR3 DNA: TGTGCCAGCAGCCCGAGGCGGACAGGGGGCACGGAGACCCAGTACTTC

J gene: TRBJ2-1
V gene: TRBV5-4
D gene: TRBD2
clone size: .
CDR3 protein: CASSWGRGGVDEQFF
CDR3 DNA: TGTGCCAGCAGCTGGGGGCGGGGGGGCGTCGATGAGCAGTTCTTC

J gene: TRBJ2-3
V gene: TRBV19
D gene: .
clone size: .
CDR3 protein: CASRLRAGSPGDTQYF
CDR3 DNA: TGTGCCAGTCGTCTACGCGCCGGCTCGCCCGGAGATACGCAGTATTTT

J gene: TRBJ2-2
V gene: TRBV19
D gene: .
clone size: .
CDR3 protein: CASSHLRGTRGTGELFF
CDR3 DNA: TGTGCCAGTAGTCATCTACGGGGGACCCGGGGAACCGGGGAGCTGTTTTTT

J gene: TRBJ1-1
V gene: TRBV19
D gene: .
clone size: .
CDR3 protein: CASSINAGADTEAFF
CDR3 DNA: TGTGCCAGTAGTATAAATGCAGGGGCTGACACTGAAGCTTTCTTT

J gene: TRBJ1-1
V gene: TRBV30
D gene: .
clone size: .
CDR3 protein: CAWSRGLMNTEAFF
CDR3 DNA: TGTGCCTGGAGTCGGGGCCTGATGAACACTGAAGCTTTCTTT

J gene: TRBJ2-7
V gene: TRBV5-1
D gene: TRBD1
clone size: .
CDR3 protein: CASSYKWDSSYEQYF
CDR3 DNA: TGCGCCAGCAGCTATAAATGGGACAGCTCCTACGAGCAGTACTTC

J gene: TRBJ2-3
V gene: TRBV4-1
D gene: TRBD2
clone size: once
CDR3 protein: CASDGGEHTQYF
CDR3 DNA: TGCGCCAGCGACGGGGGGGAGCATACGCAGTATTTT

J gene: TRBJ1-5
V gene: TRBV7-3
D gene: .
clone size: .
CDR3 protein: CASPPQHF
CDR3 DNA: TGTGCCTCGCCGCCCCAGCATTTT

J gene: TRBJ2-1
V gene: TRBV9
D gene: .
clone size: .
CDR3 protein: CASSAGAAGYNEQFF
CDR3 DNA: TGTGCCAGCAGCGCGGGGGCGGCGGGATACAATGAGCAGTTCTTC

J gene: TRBJ2-6
V gene: TRBV6-1
D gene: .
clone size: .
CDR3 protein: CASSETRWESGANVLTF
CDR3 DNA: TGTGCCAGCAGTGAAACCAGGTGGGAGTCTGGGGCCAACGTCCTGACTTTC

J gene: TRBJ1-4
V gene: TRBV29-1
D gene: TRBD1
clone size: .
CDR3 protein: CSVEGSETGSEKLFF
CDR3 DNA: TGCAGCGTTGAAGGGTCGGAGACAGGGAGTGAAAAACTGTTTTTT

J gene: TRBJ2-1
V gene: TRBV2
D gene: TRBD1
clone size: .
CDR3 protein: CASSEVGPGGEQFF
CDR3 DNA: TGTGCCAGCAGTGAAGTTGGCCCAGGGGGTGAGCAGTTCTTC

J gene: TRBJ2-7
V gene: TRBV11-2
D gene: .
clone size: .
CDR3 protein: CASSERGNYEQYF
CDR3 DNA: TGTGCCAGCAGCGAACGGGGAAACTACGAGCAGTACTTC

J gene: TRBJ1-1
V gene: TRBV6-6
D gene: TRBD1
clone size: .
CDR3 protein: CASSYDSDRATEAFF
CDR3 DNA: TGTGCCAGCAGTTACGATTCCGACAGGGCTACTGAAGCTTTCTTT

J gene: TRBJ2-6
V gene: TRBV5-1
D gene: .
clone size: .
CDR3 protein: CASSLRPLDVLTF
CDR3 DNA: TGCGCCAGCAGCTTACGACCACTCGACGTCCTGACTTTC

J gene: TRBJ1-1
V gene: TRBV6-5
D gene: .
clone size: few
CDR3 protein: CASSYTQNTEAFF
CDR3 DNA: TGTGCCAGCAGTTACACTCAAAACACTGAAGCTTTCTTT

J gene: TRBJ1-4
V gene: TRBV9
D gene: .
clone size: .
CDR3 protein: CASSVAGEGRGEKLFF
CDR3 DNA: TGTGCCAGCAGCGTAGCTGGGGAAGGGCGAGGTGAAAAACTGTTTTTT

J gene: TRBJ2-1
V gene: TRBV7-8
D gene: .
clone size: .
CDR3 protein: CASSLSGGGVYNEQFF
CDR3 DNA: TGTGCCAGCAGCTTAAGCGGCGGAGGGGTCTACAATGAGCAGTTCTTC